The 27 T cell receptor beta chains presented below share a single source sample, sequenced in a study of T cell repertoires in cytomegalovirus infection. In TCRdb, the reads were re-called with MiXCR into one record per CDR3 protein. The sample holds 700,000 to 900,000 distinct CDR3 sequences, 25% to 30% seen once. Their target antigens are unknown. This material consisted of cultured CD8+ T cells from PBMCs, taken from culture after CMV antigen stimulation. All receptors come from a human donor in good health (CMV status not recorded). Some clones in this sample may be carry-over from other donors' samples.

This clonotype was seen many times. This CDR3 is CASSTQGGDTEAFF. CDR3 DNA sequence: TGTGCCAGCAGCACACAGGGGGGCGACACTGAAGCTTTCTTT. The chain joins TRBV7-8 to TRBJ1-1; 8 nucleotides match TRBD1. V gave up 5 bases and J gave up 3 bases; unmatched junction bases: 5. The CDR3 consists of 14 residues. Germline V gene sequence: CDR1 SGHVS, CDR2 FQNEAQ.

This clonotype was observed a handful of times. The rearrangement joins TRBV10-2 to TRBJ2-1, with 7 bases identical to TRBD1. This CDR3 has 16 residues. Trimming at V came to 3 bases and at J to 2 bases, leaving 7 bases not matched to a gene. Looked up from germline, CDR1 is WSHSY and CDR2 is SAAADI. CDR3 in DNA: TGCGCCAGCAGTGACGGAACAGGGGCCCCCTACAATGAGCAGTTCTTC. Amino acids: CASSDGTGAPYNEQFF.

This clonotype was counted only a few times. The chain uses TRBV7-6 and TRBJ2-2; D is unclear. CDR3 length: 12 residues. Between the trimmed V and J ends, which lost 2 bases and 7 bases, there was a span of 5 bases. Germline CDR1 SGHVS, CDR2 FNYEAQ. The CDR3 DNA reads as TGTGCCAGCAGCTTATATAACGGGGAGCTGTTTTTT. Amino acid sequence: CASSLYNGELFF.

This clonotype showed up just a few times. The chain has TRBV4-1 and TRBJ1-1; D not certain. The V end lost 0 bases, the J end lost 3 bases, and 23 bases lay between the germline ends. The CDR3 spans 19 residues. Germline V gives CDR1 MGHRA, CDR2 YSYEKL. CDR3 amino acids: CASSQDWTFDSPTDTEAFF. In DNA form, the CDR3 reads TGCGCCAGCAGCCAAGATTGGACCTTTGATTCCCCCACGGACACTGAAGCTTTCTTT.

The J gene is TRBJ2-3, the V gene TRBV12-3 or TRBV12-4, with a weak D call TRBD1 (6 bases). Trimming left V 5 bases short and J 4 bases short, with 19 bases between. The CDR3 is 16 residues long. The CDR3 DNA follows: TGTGCCAGCAGTCTCCCCGGGGCAGGGGCGGCAGATACGCAGTATTTT. This gives the protein CASSLPGAGAADTQYF.

This sequence joins TRBV2 and TRBJ1-6, with TRBD1 matching 7 bases. The trim removed 5 bases at V and 5 bases at J, leaving 9 bases unmatched. The CDR3 length is 16 residues. CDR1 is SNHLY, CDR2 FYNNEI, per germline. The CDR3 spells CASSSTGAVNNSPLHF. The CDR3 DNA follows: TGTGCCAGCAGTTCTACAGGGGCGGTTAATAATTCACCCCTCCACTTT.

V usage is TRBV20-1 and J usage is TRBJ1-2; D ambiguous. The germline gives CDR1 DFQATT, CDR2 SNEGSKA (reference sequence). Trimming shortened V by 0 bases and J by 8 bases, and 13 bases separated the two germline ends. This CDR3 is built from 13 residues. CDR3 region: CSARDPTVRGYTF. DNA for the CDR3: TGCAGTGCTAGAGACCCCACCGTTCGCGGCTACACCTTC.

CDR3 in amino acids: CASSYLGLSTDTQYF. CDR3 sequence (DNA): TGTGCCAGCAGTTACTTGGGACTTAGCACAGATACGCAGTATTTT. The V and J genes are TRBV6-6 and TRBJ2-3; perhaps TRBD2 as D (6 bases). Deletions cut 1 base from V and 0 bases from J, with 8 bases between. CDR1 MNHNY and CDR2 SVGAGI come from the germline V gene (reference sequence). The CDR3 has 15 amino acids.

This clonotype was counted at least ten times. The rearrangement links TRBV7-2 to TRBJ2-5; unclear D gene. Deletions cut 1 base from V and 5 bases from J, with 17 bases between. The CDR3 runs to 16 residues. Germline V gene data show CDR1 as SGHTA and CDR2 as FQGNSA. Here the CDR3 reads CASSLEAVNPWETQYF. The CDR3 bases are TGTGCCAGCAGCTTAGAGGCGGTCAACCCATGGGAGACCCAGTACTTC.

The chain is built from TRBV20-1 and TRBJ2-5; 11 nucleotides line up with TRBD2. CDR3 length equals 13 residues. The V gene's germline CDR1 is DFQATT and CDR2 SNEGSKA (reference sequence). With 4 bases clipped from V and 3 bases from J, the junction kept 1 base outside the gene matches. The CDR3 DNA sequence: TGCAGTGCTACTAGCGGGGGGAAAGAGACCCAGTACTTC. Its translation is CSATSGGKETQYF.

The chain joins TRBV12-3 or TRBV12-4 to TRBJ1-1, with D possibly TRBD1 on 6 matching bases. The CDR3 length is 14 residues. Trimming stripped 5 bases from V and 3 bases from J, with 13 bases between. The DNA for the CDR3 is TGTGCCAGCAGTAACAGGGAAAGGGACACTGAAGCTTTCTTT. Translated: CASSNRERDTEAFF.

About this clonotype: A clone one base away is much larger, so this may be a read error. The rearrangement links TRBV12-3 or TRBV12-4 to TRBJ1-3; D is uncertain. V was pared by 7 bases and J by 3 bases, with 4 bases between. The CDR3 length is 11 residues. The CDR3 nucleotides read TGTGCCAGCAACGGTGGAAACACCATATATTTT. Translating gives CASNGGNTIYF.

This chain uses TRBV12-3 or TRBV12-4 with TRBJ2-3; TRBD1 matches 10 bases. The CDR3 is 15 residues long. Unmatched junction bases numbered 7, after V lost 7 bases and J lost 3 bases. The CDR3 reads CASNLGTGDTDTQYF. Here the CDR3 DNA reads TGTGCCAGCAATCTGGGGACAGGGGATACAGATACGCAGTATTTT.

This rearrangement joins TRBV12-3 or TRBV12-4 to TRBJ2-7; TRBD2 agrees at 9 bases. V dropped 9 bases and J dropped 3; count of bases not matched to a gene: 9. This CDR3 comprises 14 residues. CDR3 sequence (DNA): TGTGCCAGTATGGAGCGGGGGGAGTTCTACGAGCAGTACTTC. Translated, it gives CASMERGEFYEQYF.

There are a few counts of this clonotype. The chain recombines TRBV14 with TRBJ2-7, with D perhaps matching TRBD1 or TRBD2 (6 bases each). V dropped 2 bases and J dropped 6 bases, with 11 bases sitting between them. This CDR3 has 13 amino acids. CDR1 is SGHDN, CDR2 FVKESK, per germline. CDR3 DNA sequence: TGTGCCAGCAGCCAACTAGGGGGGTTCGAGCAGTACGTC. Translation: CASSQLGGFEQYV.

The chain combines TRBV6-6 with TRBJ2-3; the D is unclear. Trimming removed 5 bases from V and 4 bases from J, with 13 bases in between. Germline V gene lookup returns CDR1 MNHNY and CDR2 SVGAGI (reference sequence). CDR3 length: 14 amino acids. For the CDR3, the DNA is TGTGCCAGCAGTACTGGCTTTGGGGCAGATACGCAGTATTTT. Translation gives CASSTGFGADTQYF.

As for this clonotype: A read error may produce the germline difference seen at one junction end. This rearrangement joins TRBV4-1 to TRBJ1-1; unclear D gene. The CDR3 spans 15 residues. Germline V gene sequence: CDR1 MGHRA, CDR2 YSYEKL. The CDR3, as DNA: TGTGCCAGCAGCCAAGAATGGTCCGAAAACACTGAAGCTTTCTTT. Translated, it gives CASSQEWSENTEAFF.

A few counts support this clonotype. This rearrangement joins TRBV12-3 or TRBV12-4 to TRBJ2-7, with no clear D. The CDR3 extends over 11 amino acids. Trimming removed 3 bases at V and 7 bases at J, with 7 bases between. The CDR3 DNA reads TGTGCCAGCAGTTTCGGCTGGGAGCAGTACTTC. Amino acids: CASSFGWEQYF.

This clonotype has ten or more counts. CDR3 residues: CASSYPRRGTNTGELFF. CDR3 sequence (DNA): TGTGCCAGCAGCTACCCCCGGCGGGGCACGAACACCGGGGAGCTGTTTTTT. V is TRBV7-9 and J is TRBJ2-2; D might be TRBD2 (6 bases). Germline CDR1 is SEHNR and CDR2 is FQNEAQ (reference sequence). The CDR3 has 17 amino acids. Trimming removed 4 bases from V and 0 bases from J, with 15 bases in between.

This chain uses TRBV15 with TRBJ2-3; D is tentatively TRBD1 or TRBD2 (5 bases each). Trimming left V 2 bases short and J 4 bases short, with 10 bases between. The CDR3 runs to 14 residues. Germline assignment: CDR1 LNHNV and CDR2 YYDKDF (reference sequence). DNA for the CDR3: TGTGCCACCAGCAGACAGGGAGAGTCAGATACGCAGTATTTT. This sequence encodes CATSRQGESDTQYF.

This clonotype has a handful of counts. The chain carries TRBV6-5 and TRBJ2-7; D call uncertain. Trimming stripped 2 bases from V and 7 bases from J, with 6 bases between. The CDR3 consists of 11 residues. Germline V gene lookup returns CDR1 MNHEY and CDR2 SVGAGI. The chain's CDR3 is CASSYGSEQYV. The DNA for the CDR3 is TGTGCCAGCAGTTACGGGTCGGAGCAGTACGTC.

This chain joins TRBV6-6 and TRBJ2-6; D is undetermined. The CDR3 has 15 residues. Germline CDR1 reads MNHNY; CDR2 reads SVGAGI (reference sequence). Trimming cost V 1 base and J 0 bases, with 4 bases left between them. The DNA for the CDR3 is TGTGCCAGCAGTTACTGGGACTCTGGGGCCAACGTCCTGACTTTC. Translated, it gives CASSYWDSGANVLTF.

This clonotype turned up a few times. A junction boundary mismatches the germline segment, possibly from a read error. The V call is TRBV24-1, the J call TRBJ2-1; 10 bases map to TRBD1. The CDR3 totals 13 residues. From germline, CDR1 is KGHDR and CDR2 SFDVKD. In DNA form, the CDR3 reads TGTGCCACCAGTGACCAGGGACAGGGGACCCCCATCTTC. This sequence encodes CATSDQGQGTPIF.

The table lists this clonotype with a few counts. The chain joins TRBV10-3 to TRBJ2-3; D is possibly TRBD1 (5 bases). Per the germline V gene, CDR1 is ENHRY and CDR2 is SYGVKD. There are 17 residues in the CDR3. Trimming removed 0 bases at V and 1 base at J, with 14 bases between. CDR3 coding DNA: TGTGCCATCAGTGAGTCGGGGCGGCCGGCCGGCACAGATACGCAGTATTTT. Translated, it gives CAISESGRPAGTDTQYF.

The chain recombines TRBV6-2 or TRBV6-3 with TRBJ2-1, with D perhaps being TRBD1 or TRBD2 (5 bases each). V was pared by 5 bases and J by 5 bases, with 16 bases between. Germline CDR1 reads MNHEY; CDR2 reads SVGEGT. The CDR3 loop spans 15 amino acids. The CDR3 sequence is CASSGLRGGDNEQFF. The CDR3 DNA reads TGTGCCAGCAGTGGGCTGAGGGGCGGAGACAATGAGCAGTTCTTC.

This chain uses TRBV7-6 with TRBJ1-6; 9 bases are a match to TRBD1. The CDR3 covers 18 residues. With V trimmed by 3 bases and J by 0 bases, 6 bases remained unmatched. The germline V gene encodes CDR1 SGHVS and CDR2 FNYEAQ. This CDR3 reads CASSFTGGQSSYNSPLHF. In DNA, the CDR3 is TGTGCCAGCAGCTTCACAGGGGGCCAGAGCTCCTATAATTCACCCCTCCACTTT.

This clonotype was counted between two and nine times. The V gene is TRBV11-2, the J gene TRBJ1-6; D unclear. Germline values: CDR1 SGHAT, CDR2 FQNNGV. The CDR3 is 15 amino acids. Trimming took 1 base from V and 9 from J, leaving 13 bases between them. This chain's CDR3 is CASSLVRSMTSPLHF. The CDR3 region has the DNA TGTGCCAGCAGCTTAGTTAGGTCAATGACTTCACCCCTCCACTTT. Filled out from reference TRBV11-2 and TRBJ1-6, the complete variable domain reads EAGVAQSPRYKIIEKRQSVAFWCNPISGHATLYWYQQILGQGPKLLIQFQNNGVVDDSQLPKDRFSAERLKGVDSTLKIQPAKLEDSAVYLCASSLVRSMTSPLHFGNGTRLTVT.